Sequencing of this T cell receptor beta chain was carried out in a study of CD8 T cells in Susac syndrome. Random hexamers served to reverse transcribe roughly 0.45 to 1 ug RNA. MiXCR was run by TCRdb on the immunoSEQ multiplex PCR reads, yielding one entry per CDR3 protein. Of some 150,000 distinct CDR3 sequences in the sample, approximately 94% were seen once. Sequenced sample: CD4+ T cells from PBMCs. The clonotype comes from a human donor with Susac syndrome.

This chain's CDR3 is CASSLDSGGAFETQYF. CDR3 DNA sequence: TGTGCCAGCAGCTTAGACAGCGGGGGGGCCTTTGAGACCCAGTACTTC. The chain joins TRBV11-1 to TRBJ2-5, with TRBD2 matching over 10 bases. Germline-derived CDR1 and CDR2 are SGHAT and FQDESV (reference sequence). V dropped 1 base and J dropped 5; count of bases not matched to a gene: 7. The CDR3 consists of 16 residues.